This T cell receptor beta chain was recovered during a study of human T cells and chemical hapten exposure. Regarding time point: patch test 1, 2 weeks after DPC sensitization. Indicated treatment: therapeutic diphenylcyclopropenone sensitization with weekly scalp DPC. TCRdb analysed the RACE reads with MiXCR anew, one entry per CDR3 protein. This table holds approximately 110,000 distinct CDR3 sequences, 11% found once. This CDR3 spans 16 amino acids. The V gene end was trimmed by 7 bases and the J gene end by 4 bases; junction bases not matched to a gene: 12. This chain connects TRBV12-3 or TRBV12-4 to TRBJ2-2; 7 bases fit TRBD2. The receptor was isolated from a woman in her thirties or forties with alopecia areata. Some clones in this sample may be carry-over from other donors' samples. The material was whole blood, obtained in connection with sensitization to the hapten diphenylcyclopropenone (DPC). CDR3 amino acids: CASTGGGGSLTGELFF. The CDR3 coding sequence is TGTGCCAGCACCGGTGGCGGCGGGAGCCTCACCGGGGAGCTGTTTTTT.